These 17 T cell receptor beta chains came from one sample sequenced in a study of blood T cells in healthy people across ages. Alongside a J-beta primer mix, a sample-barcoded 5' primer served in a second PCR lasting about 7 to 11 cycles. TCRdb processed the 5' RACE reads anew with MiXCR; each CDR3 protein has one entry. There are over 500,000 distinct CDR3 sequences in the sample; roughly a quarter occur only once, and approximately 3.5% lies in the top ten. These records were also assigned to another study, of T cells of mothers and their children.

The material sequenced was blood. All receptors derive from a boy aged 2 to 10 in good health.

In this sample, this clonotype turned up a few times. The rearrangement joins TRBV6-2 or TRBV6-3 to TRBJ1-3, with D unclear. V gave up 7 bases and J gave up 3 bases, with 7 bases separating them. The V gene's germline CDR1 is MNHEY and CDR2 SVGEGT. The CDR3 is 12 amino acids. Here the CDR3 reads CASTAIGNTIYF. CDR3 DNA sequence: TGTGCCAGCACCGCAATTGGAAACACCATATATTTT.

The sample holds a few counts of this clonotype. The chain recombines TRBV11-2 with TRBJ2-3, with no clear D. Trimming stripped 1 base from V and 7 bases from J, with 12 bases between. There are 14 residues in the CDR3. Germline V gene data show CDR1 as SGHAT and CDR2 as FQNNGV. The CDR3 region is CASSLGGIEYTQYF. The CDR3 bases are TGTGCCAGCAGCTTAGGGGGAATAGAATATACGCAGTATTTT.

The chain joins TRBV6-5 to TRBJ1-1; unclear D gene. V was cut by 1 base and J by 9 bases, with 9 bases left in between. This CDR3 comprises 12 residues. Germline V CDR1 and CDR2: MNHEY, SVGAGI. The CDR3 nucleotides are TGTGCCAGCAGTTACTTGGGCAGGCAAGCTTTCTTT. Protein product: CASSYLGRQAFF.

This clonotype has more than one count but fewer than ten. The rearrangement links TRBV19 to TRBJ2-5, with a weak D call TRBD1 (7 bases). The CDR3 is 17 residues long. Germline assignment: CDR1 LNHDA and CDR2 SQIVND (reference sequence). The ends were cut back, 2 bases at V and 1 base at J, with 17 bases in the middle. The CDR3 nucleotides are TGTGCCAGTAGTATACGGGGGACAGAACGACTCCAAGAGACCCAGTACTTC. This translates into CASSIRGTERLQETQYF.

Only a few counts were recorded for this clonotype. The chain links TRBV29-1 to TRBJ1-2; D gene ambiguous. The CDR3 loop spans 10 amino acids. Trimming removed 5 bases from V and 5 bases from J, with 6 bases in between. The V gene's germline CDR1 is SQVTM and CDR2 ANQGSEA. CDR3 in amino acids: CSVFGYGYTF. The CDR3 coding sequence is TGCAGCGTTTTTGGGTATGGCTACACCTTC.

The V call is TRBV5-1, the J call TRBJ1-2; D call uncertain. Germline assignment: CDR1 SGHRS and CDR2 YFSETQ. The CDR3 has 13 amino acids. V dropped 4 bases and J dropped 8 bases, with 15 bases sitting between them. As DNA, the CDR3 is TGCGCCAGCAGCCCTGACACAATTTGGGGCTACACCTTC. Translating gives CASSPDTIWGYTF.

The chain joins TRBV5-1 to TRBJ2-1; TRBD2 aligns across 7 bases. CDR1 SGHRS and CDR2 YFSETQ come from the germline V gene. The CDR3 is 14 residues long. Losses at the gene ends were 5 bases for V and 7 bases for J; bases not matched to a gene: 9. The CDR3 spells CASSRDYGRNEQFF. The DNA for the CDR3 is TGCGCCAGCAGTCGGGACTACGGGAGAAATGAGCAGTTCTTC.

CDR3 bases: TGTGCCAGCAGTTACTCCGGCAGTGGAAGGGGGTTGCGGGAGACCCAGTACTTC. Its translation: CASSYSGSGRGLRETQYF. This chain joins TRBV6-5 and TRBJ2-5; D is perhaps TRBD1 (6 bases). V lost 0 bases, J lost 5 bases, and 22 bases lay in between. The germline CDR1 and CDR2 sequences are MNHEY and SVGAGI. The CDR3 has 18 amino acids.

V and J are TRBV29-1 and TRBJ1-4; TRBD1 agrees at 7 bases. This CDR3 region has 13 residues. The V gene end was trimmed by 7 bases and the J gene end by 8 bases; junction bases not matched to a gene: 10. Germline lookup yields CDR1 SQVTM and CDR2 ANQGSEA. The CDR3 is CSASGQDDEKLFF. CDR3 DNA sequence: TGCAGCGCGAGTGGACAGGACGACGAAAAACTGTTTTTT.

V usage is TRBV6-1 and J usage is TRBJ1-1; possibly TRBD1 for D (6 bases). This CDR3 region has 14 residues. The germline V gene encodes CDR1 MNHNS and CDR2 SASEGT. V was cut by 1 base and J by 3 bases, with 9 bases left in between. The CDR3 DNA is TGTGCCAGCAGTGAAGGAGGGGGGGACACTGAAGCTTTCTTT. Its protein product is CASSEGGGDTEAFF.

The chain combines TRBV2 with TRBJ2-1; no reliable D call. The CDR3 is 11 residues long. V lost 6 bases and J lost 5, with 5 bases in between. Germline values: CDR1 SNHLY, CDR2 FYNNEI. This chain's CDR3 is CASRTDNEQFF. The CDR3 bases are TGTGCCAGCAGGACGGACAATGAGCAGTTCTTC.

The chain links TRBV5-5 to TRBJ2-7; D tentatively fits TRBD1 or TRBD2 (5 bases each). The V end lost 2 bases, the J end lost 0 bases, and 18 bases lay between the germline ends. CDR3 length equals 17 residues. Germline V gene data show CDR1 as SGHKS and CDR2 as YYEKEE (reference sequence). The CDR3 region has the DNA TGTGCCAGCAGCTTCGGGACGGGCCGGACCAGCTCCTACGAGCAGTACTTC. Translated, it gives CASSFGTGRTSSYEQYF. The variable domain in full, completed from reference TRBV5-5 and TRBJ2-7, reads DAGVTQSPTHLIKTRGQQVTLRCSPISGHKSVSWYQQVLGQGPQFIFQYYEKEERGRGNFPDRFSARQFPNYSSELNVNALLLGDSALYLCASSFGTGRTSSYEQYFGPGTRLTVT.

The chain recombines TRBV18 with TRBJ2-5; no clear D gene. V lost 3 bases to trimming and J lost 2 bases, with 10 bases between them. Germline values: CDR1 KGHSH, CDR2 LQKENI. The CDR3 is 14 amino acids. The CDR3 protein is CASSPVTQQETQYF. As DNA, the CDR3 is TGTGCCAGCTCACCGGTAACTCAGCAAGAGACCCAGTACTTC.

Regarding this clonotype: A junction boundary mismatches the germline segment, possibly from a read error. The chain links TRBV20-1 to TRBJ2-3, with 9 bases lining up with TRBD2. This CDR3 is 17 amino acids long. Germline-derived CDR1 and CDR2 are DFQATT and SNEGSKA (reference sequence). The CDR3 region is CSARELGLALHTDMQYF. The DNA of the CDR3 is TGCAGTGCTAGAGAGTTGGGACTAGCCCTTCACACAGATATGCAGTATTTT.

This clonotype was observed a handful of times. The V gene is TRBV7-2, the J gene TRBJ2-3; 13 nucleotides align to TRBD2. Germline V gene data show CDR1 as SGHTA and CDR2 as FQGNSA. Germline trimming cut 2 bases from V and 2 bases from J; bases unmatched to any gene: 4. This CDR3 region has 17 residues. CDR3 bases: TGTGCCAGCAGCTTACGGACTAGCGGGGGTTTCACAGATACGCAGTATTTT. It translates to CASSLRTSGGFTDTQYF.

The sample holds many counts of this clonotype. The rearrangement joins TRBV7-2 to TRBJ2-1; D possibly corresponds to TRBD2 (6 bases). Germline V gene sequence: CDR1 SGHTA, CDR2 FQGNSA. The CDR3 is 14 residues long. V gave up 7 bases and J gave up 6 bases, with 16 bases separating them. CDR3 in DNA: TGTGCCAGCACCCCCTGGGCGGGGAGCAATGAGCAGTTCTTC. It specifies CASTPWAGSNEQFF.

V gene TRBV14 combines with J gene TRBJ2-5; TRBD2 matches 10 bases. The J call is in doubt because the DNA end fits TRBJ2-7 better. The CDR3 is 16 residues long. Germline V gene lookup returns CDR1 SGHDN and CDR2 FVKESK. The CDR3 sequence is CASSQDQASGSYEQYF. CDR3 bases: TGTGCCAGCAGCCAAGATCAGGCTAGCGGGAGCTACGAGCAGTACTTC.